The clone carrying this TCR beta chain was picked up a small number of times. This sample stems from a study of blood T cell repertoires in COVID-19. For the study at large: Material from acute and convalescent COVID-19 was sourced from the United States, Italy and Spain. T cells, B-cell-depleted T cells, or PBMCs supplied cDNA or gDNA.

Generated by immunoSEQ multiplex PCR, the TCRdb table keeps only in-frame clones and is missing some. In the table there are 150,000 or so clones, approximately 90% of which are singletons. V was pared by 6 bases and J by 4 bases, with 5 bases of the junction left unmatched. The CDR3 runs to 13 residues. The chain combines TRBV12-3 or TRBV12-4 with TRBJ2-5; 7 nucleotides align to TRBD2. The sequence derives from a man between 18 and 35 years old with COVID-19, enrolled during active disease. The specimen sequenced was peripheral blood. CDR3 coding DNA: TGTGCCAGCAGCCGGGGACTACTAGAGACCCAGTACTTC. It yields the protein CASSRGLLETQYF.